The rows below give T cell receptor beta chains drawn from one sample of a study of T cell repertoires in cytomegalovirus infection. These TCRs' antigens remain unknown. Each CDR3 protein is one row after TCRdb ran MiXCR on the reads. The sample has approximately 1,000,000 distinct CDR3 sequences; under 40% are singletons. The sequencing here drew on cultured CD8+ T cells from PBMCs, taken from culture after CMV antigen stimulation. These TCRs come from a human donor in good health (CMV status not recorded). Some clones in this sample may be carry-over from other donors' samples. Each CDR3 is given with its conserved first and last residue.

>TRBV14|TRBJ2-5
CASSQGNYIGGGQETQYF
>TRBV7-2|TRBJ2-3
CASSLPQNTDTQYF
>TRBV7-9|TRBJ1-2
CASSSGQHKFYGYTF
>TRBV7-8|TRBJ1-2
CASSLRQGTVGYTF
>TRBV6-1|TRBJ1-5
CASSEVEVLDRLYSNQPQHF
>TRBV11-1|TRBJ2-5
CASSLALLQAETQYF
>TRBV7-2|TRBJ2-3
CASSLWRSAADTQYF
>TRBV6-1|TRBJ2-1
CASSEAPSYTVNEQFF
>TRBV19|TRBJ2-1
CASTRKQRAGYNEQFF
>TRBV19|TRBJ2-2
CASSIARRELFF
>TRBV7-1|TRBJ1-2
CASSALVRTDDYGYTF
>TRBV7-6|TRBJ2-3
CASSLRGGGRTDTQYF
>TRBV19|TRBJ2-5
CASSKTRDRSPQETQYF
>TRBV12-3/TRBV12-4|TRBJ2-3
CASSYGRDTQYF
>TRBV6-1|TRBJ2-2
CASSEWHRANTGELFF
>TRBV12-5|TRBJ1-2
CASAAPDREGVGAYGYTF
>TRBV6-6|TRBJ2-7
CATKLTGQGPYEQYF
>TRBV6-1|TRBJ2-5
CASRGEYQETQYF
>TRBV19|TRBJ2-6
CATWGVGESGANVLTF
>TRBV12-3/TRBV12-4|TRBJ2-1
CASSPYPTSGGEQFF
>TRBV2|TRBJ2-3
CVSSGVPTDTQYF
>TRBV6-6|TRBJ2-6
CASSYGSGTGVSGANVLTF
>TRBV4-3|TRBJ2-1
CASSQDAADYNEQFF
>TRBV12-5|TRBJ1-5
CASGRAQGNQPQHF
>TRBV7-6|TRBJ1-1
CASSLGRGRFLNTEAFF
>TRBV5-6|TRBJ2-4
CASSPPTSGKNIQYF
>TRBV7-6|TRBJ2-2
CASRGGQGGGELFF
>TRBV7-9|TRBJ1-2
CASTPGEGIYHGYTF
>TRBV6-1|TRBJ2-7
CASSFKTGTGSFGIGSYEQYF
>TRBV7-6|TRBJ1-1
CASSDVGEANTEAFF
>TRBV18|TRBJ1-1
CASSPKYGNNMNTEAFF
>TRBV27|TRBJ2-1
CASSYDPGIYNEQFF
>TRBV19|TRBJ2-5
CASSISGSTQYF
>TRBV6-5|TRBJ2-5
CASSYPGRQETQYF
>TRBV4-3|TRBJ1-4
CASSQIRDVWFPGGGEKLFF
>TRBV15|TRBJ1-6
CATSTSGANNSPLHF
>TRBV7-9|TRBJ1-2
CASSNTGKVDGYTF
>TRBV6-5|TRBJ2-5
CASSYWGVPQETQYF
>TRBV7-9|TRBJ1-1
CASSPGDNEAFF
>TRBV7-8|TRBJ2-5
CATEGELDGETQYF
>TRBV7-8|TRBJ1-2
CASSPGQGFYYGYTF
>TRBV27|TRBJ1-5
CASSLGRAQSNQPQHF
>TRBV4-3|TRBJ2-2
CASSQDWQQRAEANTGELFF